This TCR beta chain was sequenced during a study of spatial heterogeneity in lung cancer. Whole-study results and caveats: Intratumoral expanded alpha and beta TCR counts were found to track tumor mutation counts.

Each CDR3 protein is one row after TCRdb ran MiXCR on the 5' RACE reads. The sample shows 16,000 or so distinct CDR3 sequences, roughly 5.8% of them seen only once. Time point denoted: sample taken at primary tumor resection. After removal of 4 bases from V and 5 bases from J, the junction contained 6 bases not matched to a gene. The CDR3 contains 15 residues. Germline loops: CDR1 SGHRS, CDR2 YFSETQ. Within the sample, this clonotype is medium-sized. The target antigen is unknown. With the library built for alpha chains, this beta chain is off target and its frequency is not meaningful. The sample here was lung tumor tissue, taken at surgery. The gene calls are TRBV5-1 and TRBJ2-3, with TRBD2 identical over 11 bases. The sequence derives from a female donor with early-stage non-small cell lung cancer. In DNA, the CDR3 is TGCGCCAGCAGCACACTAGCGGGAGTCGTAGATACGCAGTATTTT. Translated, it gives CASSTLAGVVDTQYF.